This entry features one T cell receptor (beta chain) sequence. Its antigen is as yet unknown. This specimen comes from a study of PD-1 blockade in classical Hodgkin lymphoma. Overall study findings and caveats: Relapsed/refractory patients reportedly had lower baseline diversity than newly diagnosed patients. What drove the repertoire differences, possibly disease activity or prior therapy, has not been defined.

The assay was immunoSEQ multiplex PCR, and TCRdb's table has in-frame clones only and misses some. Of 20,000 to 25,000 clones listed, approximately 93% are singletons. Time point specified: newly diagnosed, previously untreated cHL patient sample. This CDR3 region has 17 residues. Trimming removed 4 bases from V and 5 bases from J; junction bases left unmatched: 13. In germline, CDR1 is SGHRS, CDR2 YFSETQ. The receptor was isolated from a human donor with classical Hodgkin lymphoma. The chain links TRBV5-1 to TRBJ2-3, with 10 bases identical to TRBD1. The sample comprised peripheral blood mononuclear cells (PBMCs). DNA for the CDR3: TGCGCCAGCAGCCCTTCCACCCGGACAGGGGGAGAAGATACGCAGTATTTT. Encoded protein: CASSPSTRTGGEDTQYF.